This record concerns one T cell receptor beta chain sequence. Mismatch with germline at one junction end may stem from a read error. This entry is derived from a study of blood T cell repertoires in COVID-19. Study details: COVID-19 samples from acute and convalescent phases originated in the United States, Italy and Spain. From T cells, B-cell-depleted T cells, or PBMCs came the material, which was cDNA or gDNA.

CDR3 length: 15 amino acids. Germline-derived CDR1 and CDR2 are SGHTA and FQGTGA. Original analysis: Reference gene primer amplification gave estimated nucleated cell counts. The method was immunoSEQ multiplex PCR; TCRdb's version includes in-frame clones alone and lacks a portion of them. V, J and clone size reflect that table, while D and trimming were determined from the DNA. The sample has 150,000 to 200,000 clones, more than 75% seen once. The sequencing sample was made of peripheral blood. The chain is built from TRBV7-3 and TRBJ1-4; tentatively, D is TRBD1 (5 bases). This sequence originates from a woman in her 70s with COVID-19, enrolled during active disease. The CDR3 is CASSLTGGPNEKLFF. The CDR3 bases are TGTGCCAGCAGCCTAACCGGGGGTCCTAATGAAAAACTGTTTTTT.